This TCR beta chain was obtained from a study of blood T cell repertoires in COVID-19. Overall study: The United States, Italy and Spain were the sources of the acute and convalescent COVID-19 samples. PBMCs, B-cell-depleted T cells, or T cells were the source of the cDNA or gDNA that made up the material.

The CDR3 spans 17 residues. Trimming pared 5 bases from V and 1 base from J, leaving 21 bases between. CDR1 and CDR2 from the germline V gene are SGHVS and FQNEAQ. This table comes from immunoSEQ multiplex PCR, and its TCRdb copy is limited to in-frame clones, with some not included. The profile covers more than 150,000 clones, with approximately 87% appearing a single time and around 21% taken by the ten largest. The sample taken for sequencing was peripheral blood. The source is an older man with active or convalescent COVID-19. The chain couples TRBV7-8 to TRBJ2-7; D possibly corresponds to TRBD1 (6 bases). The CDR3 sequence: CASSQFDPGQFSYEQYF. The DNA for the CDR3 is TGTGCCAGCAGCCAATTCGACCCGGGACAATTTTCCTACGAGCAGTACTTC.